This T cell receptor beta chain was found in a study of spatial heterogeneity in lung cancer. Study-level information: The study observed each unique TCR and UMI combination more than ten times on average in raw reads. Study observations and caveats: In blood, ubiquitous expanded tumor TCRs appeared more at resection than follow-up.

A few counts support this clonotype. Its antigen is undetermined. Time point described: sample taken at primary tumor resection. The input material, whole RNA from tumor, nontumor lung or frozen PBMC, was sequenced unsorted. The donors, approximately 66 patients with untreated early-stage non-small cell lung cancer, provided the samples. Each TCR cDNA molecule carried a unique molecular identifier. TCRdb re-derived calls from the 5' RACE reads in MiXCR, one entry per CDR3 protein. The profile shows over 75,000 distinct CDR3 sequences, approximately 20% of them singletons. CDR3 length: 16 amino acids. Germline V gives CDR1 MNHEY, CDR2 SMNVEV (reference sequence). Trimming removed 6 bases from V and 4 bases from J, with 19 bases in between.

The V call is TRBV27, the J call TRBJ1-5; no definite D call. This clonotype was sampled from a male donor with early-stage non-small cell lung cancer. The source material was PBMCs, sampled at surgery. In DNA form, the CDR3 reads TGTGCCAGCAGGCCCTACATGGGGAGGTTGAATCAGCCCCAGCATTTT. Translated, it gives CASRPYMGRLNQPQHF.